The present entry profiles one T cell receptor beta chain with its context. Its antigen specificity is not known. Within one base of it there is no much larger clone, and no base qualities were kept. The CDR1 and CDR2 encoded by the germline V gene (reference sequence) are LNHDA and SQIVND. Inclusive of the bounding cysteine and phenylalanine, the CDR3 is 14 residues long. Only the CDR3 DNA stays, 42 bases, in frame from base 1. Cut back by 9 bases and 6 bases, the V and J ends lie 18 bases apart. This entry is derived from a study of CD8+CD57+ T cells in acquired aplastic anemia listed by TCRdb under 2018. The study in broad terms: Extracted DNA from sorted CD4+ and CD8+ cells averaged around 3.3 ug, ranging from about 0.18 to 27.4 ug. For healthy donor samples, the average read count was about 10 million for CD4+ cells and 11 million to 14 million for CD8+ cells. Here is what the overall study found, with its caveats: Between patients and healthy controls, no significant difference in CD8+ Simpson's diversity was found (P=0.060). Although some 28 CD8+ CDR3 sequences were shared by patients and controls, these sequences appeared highly expressed in patients and within the immunodominant clones of patients.

TCR beta VDJ combination and CDR3 sequence profiling used genomic DNA as the template. An Illumina HiSeq 2000 was the platform used for TCR repertoire sequencing. The published analysis was carried out like this. TRBV/TRBJ rearrangement plots, CDR3 size and DJ length profiles, and Simpson's diversity index were used to evaluate the repertoires. Whichever DNA sequence was most abundant in the deep sequencing data was defined as the immunodominant clone. CDR3 amino acid sequences were screened for sharing across subjects and were compared with published repertoires and the VDJdb database. Clones were called with MiXCR by TCRdb after fastp trimmed the public reads at Q25, and only in-frame beta chains were retained. Every CDR3 protein is listed once, alongside the most common genes and DNA of its rows. For this entry, the V and J calls and clone size follow TCRdb and not the study's own pipeline. The sample table shows approximately 160,000 distinct CDR3 sequences, and approximately 44% are seen once. Jointly, the top ten make up 1.1% of the sample.

In the study, sorted CD4+ and CD8+ blood T cells from patients with severe aplastic anemia and from healthy subjects underwent deep sequencing of TCR repertoires. Ficoll-Paque density gradient centrifugation was used to isolate peripheral blood mononuclear cells. Before DNA was extracted, CD4+ and CD8+ T cells were sorted using either FACS or magnetic beads. Material: sorted CD4+, CD8+, or CD8+CD57+ T cells (not recorded which) from PBMCs. The chain is encoded by TRBV19 joined to TRBJ1-5; a tentative D call is TRBD1 (6 bases match). This TCR derives from a human donor in good health. The CDR3 amino acid sequence is: CASSLDGRGQPQHF. The DNA sequence reads TGTGCCAGCAGCTTGGACGGCAGGGGTCAGCCCCAGCATTTT.